This T cell receptor (beta chain) was recorded in a study of shared clonotypes between healthy human individuals. Points from the study as a whole: Clonotype sharing among donors was expected to depend on sequencing depth.

The V gene end was trimmed by 3 bases and the J gene end by 8 bases; junction bases not matched to a gene: 14. Germline V gene data show CDR1 as MDHEN and CDR2 as SYDVKM. The CDR3 is 16 residues long. Regarding this clone: Its cognate antigen is unknown.

Generated by immunoSEQ multiplex PCR, the TCRdb table keeps only in-frame clones and is missing some. The data hold approximately 2.5 million clones, with 90% to 95% observed a single time. Sequenced: naive CD4+ T cells from PBMCs. Subset given: CD45RA+ positively selected. This TCR came from a man in his late teens or twenties in good health. Some clones in this sample may be carry-over from other donors' samples. V and J are TRBV28 and TRBJ1-2; 8 nucleotides agree with TRBD1. The CDR3 nucleotides are TGTGCCAGCAGTTTTACAGTCGCGCAGGGGGCGCGGGGCTACACCTTC. Its protein product is CASSFTVAQGARGYTF.